Ten or more counts support the clone carrying this T cell receptor (beta chain). Its antigen is not known. TCRdb re-derived calls from the 5' RACE reads in MiXCR, one entry per CDR3 protein. The sample has about 140,000 distinct CDR3 sequences; 6% to 8.5% are singletons. The sample is drawn from a study of CD8 T cells in ankylosing spondylitis. Whole-study results and caveats: The study identified a TCR beta motif of several highly homologous variants that appeared characteristic of ankylosing spondylitis blood. Disease-associated clones were CD8+ and fairly uncommon in peripheral blood. Prior work had noted some motif variants in reactive arthritis blood and synovial fluid.

The CDR3 is made up of 17 amino acids. With 9 bases removed from V and 2 bases from J, the gap between germline ends came to 20 bases. Germline V CDR1 and CDR2: ENHRY, SYGVKD. Sequenced material: blood, either unsorted or a sorted T cell fraction (not recorded which). This chain joins TRBV10-3 and TRBJ2-6; D might be TRBD2 (5 bases). This TCR derives from a female donor with ankylosing spondylitis or in good health (not recorded which). Here the CDR3 DNA reads TGTGCCATTCTCCACCTCGAGGGCAAAACTGGGGCCAACGTCCTGACTTTC. This codes for CAILHLEGKTGANVLTF.